This T cell receptor beta chain appears in the sequencing data of a study of CD8 T cells in ankylosing spondylitis. Quantitative molecular-barcoded 5'-RACE generated the TCR beta libraries. Using its own MiXCR run on the 5' RACE reads, TCRdb lists one record per CDR3 protein. The sample holds approximately 150,000 distinct CDR3 sequences, about 32% seen once. Regarding the study as a whole: According to the report, clones linked to the disease were significantly enriched in matched synovial fluid samples taken from ankylosing spondylitis patients. CD8+ by phenotype, disease-linked clones were relatively rare in peripheral blood. What appeared characteristic of ankylosing spondylitis blood was a TCR beta motif of under 10 highly homologous variants.

Remarks on this clonotype: What it recognizes is unknown.

The CDR3 extends over 14 amino acids. The V end lost 0 bases, the J end lost 7 bases, and 16 bases lay between the germline ends. The germline gives CDR1 DFQATT, CDR2 SNEGSKA (reference sequence). This chain connects TRBV20-1 to TRBJ2-7, with D possibly TRBD2 on 5 matching bases. Material: synovial fluid, either unsorted or a sorted T cell fraction (not recorded which). The receptor was derived from a male donor with ankylosing spondylitis. The CDR3 bases are TGCAGTGCTAGAGAAAGCGGAGGCTCTTCAGAGCAGTACTTC. It is translated as CSARESGGSSEQYF.